The 18 T cell receptor beta chains presented below share a single source sample, sequenced in a study of CD8 T cells in Susac syndrome. With random hexamers, roughly 0.45 to 1 ug RNA was reverse transcribed. TCRdb reanalysed the immunoSEQ multiplex PCR reads using MiXCR and keeps one entry per CDR3 protein. Altogether fewer than 200,000 distinct CDR3 sequences are present, under 95% being singletons, with the ten largest covering more than 0.095%. Specimen: CD4+ T cells from PBMCs. The origin of the receptors is a human donor with Susac syndrome.

This sequence joins TRBV21-1 and TRBJ2-1; the table names TRBD1, a call not compared with the DNA. TRBV21-1 is given as a pseudogene. The CDR3 is 17 amino acids. The CDR3 is CASSPDGQGGWYNEQFF. CDR3 in DNA: TGTGCCAGCAGCCCTGATGGACAGGGGGGATGGTACAATGAGCAGTTCTTC.

The V gene is TRBV10-3, the J gene TRBJ1-2; no clear D. The CDR3 covers 10 residues. The germline V gene encodes CDR1 ENHRY and CDR2 SYGVKD. V dropped 7 bases and J dropped 4 bases, with 4 bases sitting between them. CDR3 coding DNA: TGTGCCATCACCAGCTATGGCTACACCTTC. Amino acid sequence: CAITSYGYTF.

The V gene is TRBV4-1, the J gene TRBJ1-4, with D maybe TRBD1 (5 bases). Germline CDR1 is MGHRA and CDR2 is YSYEKL. The V gene lost 3 bases and the J gene lost 8 bases, with 16 bases spanning the gap. This CDR3 is built from 15 residues. DNA of the CDR3: TGCGCCAGCAGCCAGTTTTCGTCCAGGGAGGAAAAACTGTTTTTT. This encodes CASSQFSSREEKLFF.

This clonotype was found a few times. The chain carries TRBV7-2 and TRBJ1-2, with D maybe TRBD1 (5 bases). Germline CDR1 and CDR2: SGHTA and FQGNSA. The CDR3 has 14 residues. V lost 2 bases and J lost 10, with 17 bases in between. The CDR3: CASSLRIGTAAYTF. DNA for the CDR3: TGTGCCAGCAGCTTACGTATTGGGACCGCGGCCTACACCTTC.

This chain joins TRBV6-7 and TRBJ2-7; perhaps D is TRBD1 or TRBD2 (6 bases each). TRBV6-7 qualifies as an ORF whose function is uncertain. The CDR3 totals 14 residues. The ends were cut back, 0 bases at V and 1 base at J, with 7 bases in the middle. The CDR3 region is CASSYSGGSYEQYF. In DNA form, the CDR3 reads TGTGCCAGCAGTTACTCAGGGGGGTCCTACGAGCAGTACTTC.

This clonotype was detected only once. This sequence joins TRBV3-1 and TRBJ1-6, with D possibly being TRBD1 (6 bases). CDR3 length: 16 residues. Trimming stripped 3 bases from V and 10 bases from J, with 19 bases between. CDR1 is LGHDT and CDR2 is YNNKEL in the germline V gene (reference sequence). As DNA, the CDR3 is TGTGCCAGCAGCCATCTCAGGGGAGGGCAGGGGTCACCCCTCCACTTT. Protein sequence: CASSHLRGGQGSPLHF.

The rearrangement joins TRBV29-1 to TRBJ2-4, with D possibly being TRBD1 or TRBD2 (7 bases each). Per the germline V gene, CDR1 is SQVTM and CDR2 is ANQGSEA. Trimming shortened V by 7 bases and J by 4 bases, and 14 bases separated the two germline ends. The length of the CDR3 is 13 residues. The CDR3 is CSGGGTEKNIQYF. As DNA, the CDR3 is TGCAGCGGGGGAGGGACAGAGAAAAACATTCAGTACTTC.

The rearrangement joins TRBV29-1 to TRBJ1-1, with TRBD1 matching 8 bases. From germline, CDR1 is SQVTM and CDR2 ANQGSEA. V was pared by 3 bases and J by 4 bases, with 7 bases of the junction left unmatched. The CDR3 is 14 residues long. For the CDR3, the DNA is TGCAGCGTTGACCCCACAGGGGGTGGCACTGAAGCTTTCTTT. Translation gives CSVDPTGGGTEAFF. Supplemented by reference TRBV29-1 and TRBJ1-1, the full variable domain reads SAVISQKPSRDICQRGTSLTIQCQVDSQVTMMFWYRQQPGQSLTLIATANQGSEATYESGFVIDKFPISRPNLTFSTLTVSNMSPEDSSIYLCSVDPTGGGTEAFFGQGTRLTVV.

The gene calls are TRBV7-2 and TRBJ2-3; the match to TRBD2 covers 8 bases. The CDR3 is 15 amino acids. Germline CDR1 and CDR2: SGHTA and FQGNSA. The V and J ends lost 5 bases and 9 bases, in that order; junction bases with no gene match: 13. The CDR3, as DNA: TGTGCCAGCAGCCCATACCAGCGGGGGACGGGAACGCAGTATTTT. It codes for CASSPYQRGTGTQYF.

The gene calls are TRBV5-1 and TRBJ1-6, with D perhaps TRBD1 (5 bases). The V and J ends lost 4 bases and 8 bases respectively, with 16 bases between them. CDR1 SGHRS and CDR2 YFSETQ come from the germline V gene. The CDR3 has 15 residues. The CDR3 spells CASSLTALKDSPLHF. The CDR3 nucleotides are TGCGCCAGCAGCCTGACAGCTCTGAAGGATTCACCCCTCCACTTT.

The chain has TRBV27 and TRBJ1-1; weak D call: TRBD1 (5 bases). This CDR3 is 14 amino acids long. V was trimmed by 8 bases and J by 0 bases, leaving 13 bases between them. The V gene's germline CDR1 is MNHEY and CDR2 SMNVEV (reference sequence). CDR3 in amino acids: CASGALGLNTEAFF. The CDR3 region has the DNA TGTGCCAGCGGGGCCTTGGGGCTGAACACTGAAGCTTTCTTT.

The chain is built from TRBV3-1 and TRBJ1-2; TRBD1 is a possible D gene (5 bases). This CDR3 is 14 amino acids long. The V end lost 0 bases, the J end lost 3 bases, and 8 bases lay between the germline ends. Germline V gives CDR1 LGHDT, CDR2 YNNKEL (reference sequence). In DNA, the CDR3 is TGTGCCAGCAGCCAAGATGGCAGGGACTATGGCTACACCTTC. It translates to CASSQDGRDYGYTF.

The chain couples TRBV5-1 to TRBJ2-3; 12 bases are a match to TRBD1. This CDR3 has 15 amino acids. From germline, CDR1 is SGHRS and CDR2 YFSETQ. J was trimmed by 5 bases and V by 3 bases; bases with no gene match: 4. The CDR3 is CASSWGQGAEDTQYF. CDR3 nucleotides: TGCGCCAGCAGCTGGGGACAGGGGGCGGAAGATACGCAGTATTTT.

This chain uses TRBV15 with TRBJ2-1; the D gene is possibly TRBD2 (6 bases). CDR3 size: 15 residues. V lost 1 base and J 3 bases, leaving 10 bases between the germline ends. Germline CDR1 and CDR2: LNHNV and YYDKDF (reference sequence). Written as DNA, the CDR3 is TGTGCCACCAGCAGAGGATCCGGGAGCTACAATGAGCAGTTCTTC. Its protein is CATSRGSGSYNEQFF.

J is TRBJ2-3 and V is TRBV7-3, with D uncertain. V was pared by 5 bases and J by 2 bases, with 8 bases between. The CDR3 contains 13 residues. CDR1 is SGHTA, CDR2 FQGTGA, per germline. The CDR3 loop reads CASSRPNTDTQYF. The CDR3 DNA sequence: TGTGCCAGCAGCCGGCCAAACACAGATACGCAGTATTTT.

This chain joins TRBV7-3 and TRBJ2-1, with 9 bases aligning to TRBD1. CDR1 and CDR2 from the germline V gene are SGHTA and FQGTGA. The CDR3 consists of 13 residues. Losses at the gene ends were 5 bases for V and 6 bases for J; bases not matched to a gene: 2. The CDR3 region is CASSTDRGNEQFF. CDR3 nucleotides: TGTGCCAGCAGCACGGACAGGGGCAATGAGCAGTTCTTC. The full variable domain, its missing parts supplied by reference TRBV7-3 and TRBJ2-1, is GAGVSQTPSNKVTEKGKYVELRCDPISGHTALYWYRQSLGQGPEFLIYFQGTGAADDSGLPNDRFFAVRPEGSVSTLKIQRTERGDSAVYLCASSTDRGNEQFFGPGTRLTVL.

As concerns this clonotype: A junction end diverges from the germline sequence, so it may reflect a read error. The chain uses TRBV7-9 and TRBJ2-7; D ambiguous. The CDR3 contains 9 residues. Germline loops: CDR1 SEHNR, CDR2 FQNEAQ (reference sequence). CDR3 nucleotides: TGTGCCAGCAGCTCCCCCGCCCACTTC. Residues: CASSSPAHF.

The chain links TRBV19 to TRBJ1-5, with TRBD1 matching over 7 bases. This CDR3 spans 14 amino acids. J was trimmed by 7 bases and V by 2 bases; bases with no gene match: 5. Germline V CDR1 and CDR2: LNHDA, SQIVND (reference sequence). The CDR3 DNA reads as TGTGCCAGTAGTATAAAGGGGGCTGGCCAGCCCCAGCATTTT. Amino acid sequence: CASSIKGAGQPQHF.